Sequencing of this T cell receptor (beta chain) was carried out in a study of blood T cell repertoires in COVID-19. Whole-study context: Material from acute and convalescent COVID-19 was sourced from the United States, Italy and Spain.

This table comes from immunoSEQ multiplex PCR, and its TCRdb copy is limited to in-frame clones, with some not included. Altogether 150,000 to 160,000 clones are present, around 87% being singletons, with the ten largest covering about 16%. Germline V CDR1 and CDR2: SGHNT, YYREEE (reference sequence). The V and J ends lost 4 bases and 4 bases, in that order; junction bases with no gene match: 6. The CDR3 is 16 residues long. The chain joins TRBV5-4 to TRBJ1-3; 12 bases match TRBD1. Sequenced input: peripheral blood. The clonotype originates from a woman aged 40 to 50 with acute or convalescent COVID-19. The CDR3 DNA reads as TGTGCCAGCAGCCGGCTGGGACAGGGGGCGGGAAACACCATATATTTT. It specifies CASSRLGQGAGNTIYF. Full variable domain (remainder filled in from reference TRBV5-4 and TRBJ1-3): ETGVTQSPTHLIKTRGQQVTLRCSSQSGHNTVSWYQQALGQGPQFIFQYYREEENGRGNFPPRFSGLQFPNYSSELNVNALELDDSALYLCASSRLGQGAGNTIYFGEGSWLTVV.